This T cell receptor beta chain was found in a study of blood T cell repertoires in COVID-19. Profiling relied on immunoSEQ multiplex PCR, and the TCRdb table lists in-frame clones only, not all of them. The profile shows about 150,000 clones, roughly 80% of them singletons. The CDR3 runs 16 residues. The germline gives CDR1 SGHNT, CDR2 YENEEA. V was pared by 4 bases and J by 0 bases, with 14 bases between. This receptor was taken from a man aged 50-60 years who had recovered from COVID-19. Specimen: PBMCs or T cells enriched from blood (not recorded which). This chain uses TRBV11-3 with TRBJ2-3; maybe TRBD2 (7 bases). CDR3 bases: TGTGCCAGCAGCTCGGGCGGGGGCCTCAGCACAGATACGCAGTATTTT. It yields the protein CASSSGGGLSTDTQYF.